The 26 T cell receptor beta chains listed next were all sequenced from one sample in a study of T-cell reconstitution after alpha-beta-depleted transplantation in children. Study-level results: T-cell counts and diversity at one year post-transplant came mainly from newly produced T cells.

Which antigens these TCRs recognize remains unknown. Using unique molecular identifiers, the investigators prepared the TCRbeta library. TCRdb reprocessed the PCR reads via MiXCR and lists one record per CDR3 protein. The sample consists of hundreds of thousands of distinct CDR3 sequences, about 7.3% of them appearing once. The material sequenced was peripheral blood, taken 360 days after TCRalphabeta/CD19-depleted stem cell transplant. Receptors were obtained from a female patient aged 2-10 years who had a stem cell transplant for Fanconi anemia, so the T cells may come from the graft donor.

The chain carries TRBV7-8 and TRBJ2-3; possible D gene TRBD2, 5 bases. The CDR3 runs to 18 residues. V lost 2 bases and J 8 bases, leaving 26 bases between the germline ends. CDR1 and CDR2 from the germline V gene are SGHVS and FQNEAQ. As DNA, the CDR3 is TGTGCCAGCAGCTTACGGCCGCGCGCGTCGGCATCAGAGGGTACGCAGTATTTT. Amino acid sequence: CASSLRPRASASEGTQYF.

This clonotype was counted many times. The J gene is TRBJ1-1, the V gene TRBV12-3 or TRBV12-4; D may be TRBD1 (5 bases). Trimming took off 8 bases at V and 5 bases at J, with 12 bases between the two ends. The CDR3 has 12 residues. The CDR3 region has the DNA TGTGCCAGCGCTCCGAGGGGTACTGAAGCTTTCTTT. Translating gives CASAPRGTEAFF.

The chain employs TRBV20-1 and TRBJ2-2; TRBD2 agrees at 15 bases. Germline loops: CDR1 DFQATT, CDR2 SNEGSKA (reference sequence). The CDR3 is 15 residues long. V lost 3 bases to trimming and J lost 7 bases; unmatched junction nucleotides: 3. The DNA for the CDR3 is TGCAGTGCTAGCGGACTAGCGGGAGGGGGCGGGGAGCTGTTTTTT. Its translation: CSASGLAGGGGELFF.

The sample holds a few counts of this clonotype. At one end, the junction sequence differs from germline, possibly due to a read error. The gene calls are TRBV5-1 and TRBJ2-3; D is possibly TRBD2 (6 bases). The CDR3 runs 16 residues. Germline V gives CDR1 SGHRS, CDR2 YFSETQ. In nucleotides, the CDR3 is TGCGCCAGCAGCTTGGTGGGGGGACTCAGCACACATACGCAGTATTTT. As protein: CASSLVGGLSTHTQYF.

This clonotype has a handful of counts. J is TRBJ1-4 and V is TRBV6-2 or TRBV6-3, with D tentatively TRBD1 (6 bases). The V gene's germline CDR1 is MNHEY and CDR2 SVGEGT. The CDR3 runs 15 residues. Trimming cost V 5 bases and J 5 bases, with 15 bases left between them. CDR3 DNA sequence: TGTGCCAGCAGTGACCCCGGGACATTCAATGAAAAACTGTTTTTT. This translates into CASSDPGTFNEKLFF.

This clonotype was seen at least ten times. The J gene is TRBJ2-5, the V gene TRBV3-1, with TRBD2 identical over 8 bases. The CDR3 contains 16 residues. V shed 4 bases, J shed 2 bases, and the junction held 9 bases outside the gene matches. Germline CDR1 LGHDT, CDR2 YNNKEL (reference sequence). CDR3 residues: CASSRGGRRGQETQYF. CDR3 nucleotide sequence: TGTGCCAGCAGCCGAGGCGGGAGGAGGGGACAAGAGACCCAGTACTTC.

This clonotype was detected many times. The chain employs TRBV3-1 and TRBJ2-5; 7 bases line up with TRBD2. The CDR3 covers 17 residues. CDR1 and CDR2 (germline): LGHDT, YNNKEL (reference sequence). The trim removed 2 bases at V and 0 bases at J, leaving 9 bases unmatched. CDR3 region: CASSQSFLADNQETQYF. CDR3 nucleotides: TGTGCCAGCAGCCAATCGTTTCTAGCGGACAACCAAGAGACCCAGTACTTC.

Details on this clonotype: With a much larger clone just one base away, this may be a read error. J is TRBJ1-5 and V is TRBV30; D gene uncertain. From germline, CDR1 is GTSNPN and CDR2 SVGIG (reference sequence). This CDR3 is built from 14 residues. Here the CDR3 reads CALSVSQNNQPQHF. The CDR3 bases are TGTGCCTTGAGTGTTAGCCAGAATAATCAGCCCCAGCATTTT.

To note about this clonotype: This sequence may be a read error, since a much larger clone differs from it by one base. The rearrangement uses TRBV7-9 and TRBJ1-5, with a tentative D call TRBD1 (6 bases). Germline values: CDR1 SEHNR, CDR2 FQNEAQ (reference sequence). V gave up 6 bases and J gave up 4 bases, with 13 bases separating them. The CDR3 contains 14 residues. The CDR3, as DNA: TGTGCCAGCAGTGGACAGAGAGGTAATCAGCCCCAGCATTTT. Its protein is CASSGQRGNQPQHF.

This clonotype has a handful of counts. The rearrangement links TRBV6-1 to TRBJ1-2, with 8 nucleotides matching TRBD1. Germline CDR1 and CDR2: MNHNS and SASEGT. This CDR3 comprises 15 residues. V was clipped by 5 bases and J by 3 bases; unmatched bases: 8. The DNA for the CDR3 is TGTGCCAGCAGTAAAACAGGGGGAAGTGACTATGGCTACACCTTC. This translates into CASSKTGGSDYGYTF.

The V call is TRBV28, the J call TRBJ1-1; D is unresolved. The V end lost 4 bases, the J end lost 6 bases, and 9 bases lay between the germline ends. Germline lookup yields CDR1 MDHEN and CDR2 SYDVKM. This CDR3 spans 12 amino acids. In DNA form, the CDR3 reads TGTGCCAGCAGTTCGGGCAGTGCTGAAGCTTTCTTT. It specifies CASSSGSAEAFF.

This chain links TRBV11-2 with TRBJ2-1; D not resolved. This CDR3 is 15 amino acids long. With 1 base removed from V and 7 bases from J, the gap between germline ends came to 14 bases. Germline loops: CDR1 SGHAT, CDR2 FQNNGV. CDR3 in DNA: TGTGCCAGCAGCTTAGGCCTAGTCCGGGTGAATGAGCAGTTCTTC. As protein: CASSLGLVRVNEQFF.

This clonotype was recorded a few times. The chain combines TRBV6-5 with TRBJ1-1; a possible D gene is TRBD1 (5 bases). Trimming pared 2 bases from V and 7 bases from J, leaving 11 bases between. This CDR3 region has 13 residues. Germline loops: CDR1 MNHEY, CDR2 SVGAGI. CDR3 region: CASSYQGDGEAFF. CDR3 DNA: TGTGCCAGCAGTTACCAAGGGGACGGTGAAGCTTTCTTT.

J is TRBJ2-7 and V is TRBV5-6; no reliable D call. Between the trimmed V and J ends, which lost 4 bases and 6 bases, there was a span of 14 bases. The CDR3 is made up of 13 amino acids. The germline V gene encodes CDR1 SGHDT and CDR2 YYEEEE. The CDR3 loop is CASSPGLLCEQYV. The CDR3 DNA reads TGTGCCAGCAGCCCCGGGCTATTATGCGAGCAGTACGTC.

This clonotype was seen at least ten times. The rearrangement joins TRBV10-3 to TRBJ2-1; no reliable D call. V shed 7 bases and J shed 9 bases, with 13 bases lying between them. From germline, CDR1 is ENHRY and CDR2 SYGVKD. CDR3 length equals 12 residues. CDR3 loop: CAIMAALGEQFF. CDR3 bases: TGTGCCATCATGGCAGCGTTGGGTGAGCAGTTCTTC.

The table lists this clonotype with a few counts. The V and J genes are TRBV5-5 and TRBJ1-4; the D is unclear. The length of the CDR3 is 14 residues. Trimming cost V 0 bases and J 10 bases, with 13 bases left between them. CDR1 and CDR2 (germline): SGHKS, YYEKEE (reference sequence). The CDR3 is CASSLGPDWGKLFF. The CDR3 coding sequence is TGTGCCAGCAGCTTGGGACCCGACTGGGGAAAACTGTTTTTT.

This clonotype occurred many times. The chain is built from TRBV12-3 or TRBV12-4 and TRBJ1-2, with D perhaps TRBD1 (5 bases). V was trimmed by 4 bases and J by 5 bases, leaving 11 bases between them. The length of the CDR3 is 13 residues. The CDR3 region is CASSSGWLYGYTF. CDR3 DNA: TGTGCCAGCAGTTCAGGGTGGTTGTATGGCTACACCTTC.

At least ten counts were recorded for this clonotype. This chain uses TRBV30 with TRBJ2-2; D may be TRBD1 (6 bases). Germline CDR1 is GTSNPN and CDR2 is SVGIG (reference sequence). The CDR3 spans 11 residues. Trimming cost V 7 bases and J 4 bases, with 7 bases left between them. CDR3 in amino acids: CASQGTGELFF. The CDR3 coding sequence is TGTGCCTCACAGGGCACCGGGGAGCTGTTTTTT.

This clonotype was seen repeatedly, ten times or more. V usage is TRBV5-1 and J usage is TRBJ2-3; perhaps TRBD1 as D (6 bases). The CDR3 has 17 residues. Germline assignment: CDR1 SGHRS and CDR2 YFSETQ. The V and J ends lost 0 bases and 4 bases respectively, with 18 bases between them. CDR3 protein: CASSLDPTGSGADTQYF. DNA for the CDR3: TGCGCCAGCAGCTTGGACCCGACAGGCTCTGGCGCAGATACGCAGTATTTT.

This clonotype was recorded at least ten times. J is TRBJ1-5 and V is TRBV12-3 or TRBV12-4; TRBD1 aligns across 7 bases. With 6 bases clipped from V and 2 bases from J, the junction kept 4 bases outside the gene matches. The CDR3 has 14 amino acids. The CDR3: CASSHRGGNQPQHF. DNA for the CDR3: TGTGCCAGCAGCCACAGGGGAGGCAATCAGCCCCAGCATTTT.

This clonotype occurred many times. The chain joins TRBV25-1 to TRBJ2-2, with unresolved D. Germline values: CDR1 MGHDK, CDR2 SYGVNS. The CDR3 runs to 11 residues. Trimming removed 6 bases at V and 6 bases at J, with 5 bases between. The CDR3 region has the DNA TGTGCCAGCAGGGAGTCCGGGGAGCTGTTTTTT. Residues: CASRESGELFF.

The CDR3 loop reads CASSLEVSEYEQFF. DNA for the CDR3: TGTGCCAGCAGCTTGGAGGTGTCCGAGTATGAGCAGTTCTTC. The V and J genes are TRBV5-6 and TRBJ2-1, with D unresolved. The germline gives CDR1 SGHDT, CDR2 YYEEEE. The CDR3 has 14 amino acids. V lost 0 bases and J 8 bases, leaving 12 bases between the germline ends.

This clonotype was observed many times. The chain recombines TRBV28 with TRBJ2-3, with 7 bases identical to TRBD2. The CDR3 covers 13 residues. The V segment lost 8 bases and the J segment 3 bases; nucleotides outside the gene matches: 5. The V gene's germline CDR1 is MDHEN and CDR2 SYDVKM. CDR3 loop: CASQAGQTDTQYF. The CDR3 coding sequence is TGTGCCAGCCAAGCGGGGCAAACAGATACGCAGTATTTT. Complete variable domain (other parts from reference TRBV28 and TRBJ2-3): DVKVTQSSRYLVKRTGEKVFLECVQDMDHENMFWYRQDPGLGLRLIYFSYDVKMKEKGDIPEGYSVSREKKERFSLILESASTNQTSMYLCASQAGQTDTQYFGPGTRLTVL.

This clonotype was observed many times. V usage is TRBV10-1 and J usage is TRBJ2-2, with D possibly being TRBD1 or TRBD2 (5 bases each). The V and J ends lost 1 base and 5 bases respectively, with 14 bases between them. The CDR3 covers 16 residues. The V gene's germline CDR1 is WNHNN and CDR2 SYGVQD (reference sequence). The DNA for the CDR3 is TGCGCCAGCAGTGAGTTGACTTTGGGGGTTACCGGGGAGCTGTTTTTT. Translated, it gives CASSELTLGVTGELFF.

This clonotype was detected a few times. The chain is built from TRBV9 and TRBJ2-3; D remains ambiguous. Trimming cost V 2 bases and J 4 bases, with 8 bases left between them. Germline V gene lookup returns CDR1 SGDLS and CDR2 YYNGEE. The CDR3 extends over 13 amino acids. CDR3 DNA sequence: TGTGCCAGCAGCGTCGGCGTACCAGATACGCAGTATTTT. As protein: CASSVGVPDTQYF.

This clonotype was recorded at least ten times. The V call is TRBV5-1, the J call TRBJ2-3; D possibly corresponds to TRBD2 (5 bases). Germline lookup yields CDR1 SGHRS and CDR2 YFSETQ. CDR3 length: 15 residues. V gave up 6 bases and J gave up 2 bases, with 16 bases separating them. CDR3 DNA: TGCGCCAGCACTGGACTGGTAGGCCCCACAGATACGCAGTATTTT. It is translated as CASTGLVGPTDTQYF.